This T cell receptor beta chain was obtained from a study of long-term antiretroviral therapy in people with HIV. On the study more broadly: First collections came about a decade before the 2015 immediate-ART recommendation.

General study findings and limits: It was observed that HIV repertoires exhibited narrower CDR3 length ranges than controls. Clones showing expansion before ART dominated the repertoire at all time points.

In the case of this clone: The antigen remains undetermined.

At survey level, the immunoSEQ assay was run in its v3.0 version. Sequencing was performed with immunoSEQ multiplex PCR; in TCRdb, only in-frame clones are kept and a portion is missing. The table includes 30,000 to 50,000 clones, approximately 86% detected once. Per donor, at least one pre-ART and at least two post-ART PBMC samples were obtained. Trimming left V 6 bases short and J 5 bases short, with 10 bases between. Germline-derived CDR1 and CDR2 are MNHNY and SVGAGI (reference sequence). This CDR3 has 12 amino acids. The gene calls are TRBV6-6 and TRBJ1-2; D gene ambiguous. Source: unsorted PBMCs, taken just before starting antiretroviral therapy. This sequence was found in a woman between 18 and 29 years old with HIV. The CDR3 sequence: CASRGIAYGYTF. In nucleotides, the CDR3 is TGTGCCAGCAGGGGGATTGCTTATGGCTACACCTTC.